Listed below are T cell receptor beta chains from one sample, sequenced in a study of blood T cell repertoires in COVID-19. The table came from immunoSEQ multiplex PCR; TCRdb's copy has only in-frame clones and leaves some out. The data contain more than 300,000 clones, more than 70% of them seen just once; the ten biggest clones take up 0.9% to 1.5%. The material sequenced was PBMCs or T cells enriched from blood (not recorded which). These receptors came from a woman aged 18-35 years who had recovered from COVID-19. The CDR3 runs from the conserved cysteine through the conserved F or W. Each record gives: J gene, clone size, V gene, D gene, CDR3 length, CDR3 protein, CDR3 DNA. D genes are given only for firm matches. The size field is filled for only some rows; it gives once, few, many or a size class.

TRBJ1-1,few,TRBV29-1,TRBD1,13,CSIMTGGNTEAFF,TGCAGCATCATGACAGGGGGAAACACTGAAGCTTTCTTT
TRBJ1-4,.,TRBV27,.,14,CASSFRPYNEKLFF,TGTGCCAGCAGTTTCAGGCCTTATAATGAAAAACTGTTTTTT
TRBJ1-1,once,TRBV4-3,.,15,CASSQVEGGDTEAFF,TGCGCCAGCAGCCAAGTTGAGGGTGGAGACACTGAAGCTTTCTTT
TRBJ1-1,.,TRBV6-5,.,13,CASARFLDTEAFF,TGTGCCAGCGCCCGGTTTCTGGACACTGAAGCTTTCTTT
TRBJ2-2,once,TRBV5-5,TRBD1,17,CASSHPPRQGSTGELFF,TGTGCCAGCAGCCACCCCCCGAGACAGGGTAGCACCGGGGAGCTGTTTTTT
TRBJ2-7,once,TRBV5-1,.,12,CASSLAGREQYF,TGCGCCAGCAGCTTGGCGGGAAGGGAGCAGTACTTC
TRBJ2-5,.,TRBV2,TRBD2,15,CASSEASGDLETQYF,TGTGCCAGCAGTGAGGCTAGCGGGGATTTGGAGACCCAGTACTTC
TRBJ2-5,.,TRBV5-1,.,14,CASSLAQVQETQYF,TGCGCCAGCAGCTTGGCCCAGGTCCAAGAGACCCAGTACTTC
TRBJ2-1,.,TRBV18,TRBD1,15,CASFLAGGSYNEQFF,TGTGCCAGCTTTTTGGCAGGGGGCTCCTACAATGAGCAGTTCTTC
TRBJ1-6,.,TRBV5-1,.,14,CASSSGHKNSPLHF,TGCGCCAGCAGCTCGGGACACAAAAATTCACCCCTCCACTTT
TRBJ1-4,.,TRBV7-9,.,14,CASSRTGFGEKLFF,TGTGCCAGCAGCCGAACAGGGTTCGGGGAAAAACTGTTTTTT
TRBJ1-5,once,TRBV6-1,.,14,CASSEHLFNQPQHF,TGTGCCAGCAGTGAACACCTATTTAATCAGCCCCAGCATTTT
TRBJ2-1,.,TRBV5-4,.,14,CASSSDRTYNEQFF,TGTGCCAGCAGCTCCGACAGGACCTACAATGAGCAGTTCTTC
TRBJ2-7,.,TRBV6-4,TRBD2,14,CASRVLAGGYEQYF,TGTGCCAGCAGGGTTTTAGCGGGGGGCTACGAGCAGTACTTC
TRBJ1-3,.,TRBV30,.,14,CAWSVSGVGNTIYF,TGTGCCTGGAGTGTCTCAGGGGTTGGAAACACCATATATTTT
TRBJ2-3,few,TRBV9,TRBD2,16,CASSTGLAGPTDTQYF,TGTGCCAGCAGCACCGGACTAGCGGGTCCCACAGATACGCAGTATTTT
TRBJ2-7,.,TRBV4-2,.,15,CASSQSLAPSYEQYF,TGTGCCAGCAGCCAAAGTCTAGCGCCGTCCTACGAGCAGTACTTC
TRBJ2-7,.,TRBV20-1,.,14,CSASHDMTSYEQYF,TGCAGTGCTAGTCACGACATGACCTCCTACGAGCAGTACTTC
TRBJ2-7,.,TRBV5-6,TRBD1,14,CASSLGQGFYEQYF,TGTGCCAGCAGCCTGGGACAGGGTTTCTACGAGCAGTACTTC
TRBJ2-7,.,TRBV11-2,.,16,CASSPPFGQGKYEQYF,TGTGCCAGCAGCCCCCCCTTTGGGCAGGGCAAATACGAGCAGTACTTC
TRBJ2-7,.,TRBV27,.,15,CASSLTQAISYEQYF,TGTGCCAGCAGTTTAACACAGGCTATATCCTACGAGCAGTACTTC
TRBJ1-6,.,TRBV6-1,TRBD1,17,CASSEALWGTGASPLHF,TGTGCCAGCAGTGAAGCGCTATGGGGGACAGGGGCTTCACCCCTCCACTTT
TRBJ2-3,.,TRBV9,TRBD2,18,CASSVGVLAGGPIDTQYF,TGTGCCAGCAGCGTAGGGGTTCTAGCGGGGGGGCCTATAGATACGCAGTATTTT
TRBJ2-1,.,TRBV19,TRBD2,17,CASSIDLLAGGYNEQFF,TGTGCCAGTAGTATAGATCTGCTGGCGGGGGGCTACAATGAGCAGTTCTTC
TRBJ2-7,.,TRBV7-2,.,13,CASSLTPSYEQYF,TGTGCCAGCAGCTTAACTCCCTCCTACGAGCAGTACTTC
TRBJ1-5,once,TRBV27,.,15,CASSPDSYSNQPQHF,TGTGCCAGCAGTCCCGACAGTTATAGCAATCAGCCCCAGCATTTT
TRBJ1-2,once,TRBV19,TRBD1,18,CASSNTGTGGEGNYGYTF,TGTGCCAGTAGTAATACCGGGACAGGGGGAGAGGGAAACTATGGCTACACCTTC
TRBJ2-5,.,TRBV7-6,TRBD2,16,CASSSLSGGAFETQYF,TGTGCCAGCAGCTCTTTGAGCGGGGGGGCTTTTGAGACCCAGTACTTC
TRBJ1-2,.,TRBV5-1,.,14,CASSLNYLNYGYTF,TGCGCCAGCAGCTTGAACTATCTAAACTATGGCTACACCTTC
TRBJ1-2,.,TRBV6-5,.,11,CASGSGNGYTF,TGTGCCAGCGGATCAGGCAATGGCTACACCTTC
TRBJ1-2,.,TRBV28,.,13,CASSLGGFYGYTF,TGTGCCAGCAGTTTAGGGGGGTTCTATGGCTACACCTTC
TRBJ1-1,.,TRBV6-1,.,11,CASSEEGNAFF,TGTGCCAGCAGTGAAGAGGGGAACGCTTTCTTT
TRBJ2-1,.,TRBV27,TRBD2,17,CASSLLAGVSSYNEQFF,TGTGCCAGCAGCCTACTAGCGGGGGTTAGCTCCTACAATGAGCAGTTCTTC
TRBJ2-2,.,TRBV5-1,.,13,CASSTPVAGELFF,TGCGCCAGCAGCACCCCCGTAGCCGGGGAGCTGTTTTTT
TRBJ1-2,.,TRBV7-8,.,15,CASSGGGGKNYGYTF,TGTGCCAGCAGCGGTGGGGGAGGGAAAAACTATGGCTACACCTTC
TRBJ1-2,once,TRBV29-1,TRBD1,13,CSVGQAPNYGYTF,TGCAGCGTCGGACAGGCCCCTAACTATGGCTACACCTTC
TRBJ2-7,once,TRBV4-1,TRBD1,18,CASSQDFPWQDRDYEQYF,TGCGCCAGCAGCCAAGATTTCCCTTGGCAGGACAGGGACTACGAGCAGTACTTC
TRBJ1-3,.,TRBV15,.,14,CATRREAAGNTIYF,TGTGCCACCAGAAGGGAGGCAGCTGGAAACACCATATATTTT
TRBJ2-2,.,TRBV5-1,.,14,CASSGRVTPGELFF,TGCGCCAGCAGTGGCAGGGTGACCCCCGGGGAGCTGTTTTTT
TRBJ1-3,.,TRBV19,.,15,CASSIGADSGNTIYF,TGTGCCAGTAGTATAGGGGCCGACTCTGGAAACACCATATATTTT
TRBJ2-2,.,TRBV3-1/TRBV3-2,TRBD2,18,CASSQDFSGGSTTGELFF,TGTGCCAGCAGCCAAGATTTTAGCGGGGGGTCGACCACCGGGGAGCTGTTTTTT
TRBJ1-4,.,TRBV4-2,.,16,CASSQEEGRGYEKLFF,TGTGCCAGCAGCCAAGAAGAGGGCAGGGGATATGAAAAACTGTTTTTT
TRBJ2-7,.,TRBV5-6,.,13,CASSLIQSYEQYF,TGTGCCAGCAGCTTGATCCAGTCCTACGAGCAGTACTTC
TRBJ1-3,.,TRBV27,.,13,CASRGISGNTIYF,TGTGCCAGCCGGGGAATCTCGGGAAACACCATATATTTT
TRBJ2-7,.,TRBV3-1/TRBV3-2,TRBD1,14,CASSQYTGGYEQYF,TGTGCCAGCAGCCAATATACAGGGGGCTACGAGCAGTACTTC
TRBJ2-7,.,TRBV3-1/TRBV3-2,TRBD2,16,CASSQTSGGPYYEQYF,TGTGCCAGCAGCCAGACTAGCGGGGGGCCCTACTACGAGCAGTACTTC
TRBJ1-4,.,TRBV6-5,.,14,CASRFLGRSEKLFF,TGTGCCAGCCGCTTTTTGGGGCGTAGTGAAAAACTGTTTTTT
TRBJ2-3,.,TRBV3-1/TRBV3-2,TRBD2,16,CASSRTGGPGTDTQYF,TGTGCCAGCAGCCGAACGGGGGGGCCTGGCACAGATACGCAGTATTTT